A single sample is the source of the 10 T cell receptor beta chains below, sequenced in a study of regulatory T cells in long-lasting Graves disease. With iRepertoire HTBI primers and Arm-PCR of CDR3 regions, TCR beta libraries were built. TCRdb fed the multiplex PCR reads into MiXCR, producing one record per CDR3 protein. This table holds about 220,000 distinct CDR3 sequences, roughly a fifth found once. The time point: newly diagnosed GD, antithyroid drugs for less than 3 months. The TCR library was made from RNA extracted from PBMCs. In addition, the sample was reused for a study of T cells in Graves' hyperthyroidism and ophthalmopathy.

Source: peripheral blood mononuclear cells (PBMCs), taken at new diagnosis, from a patient treated with antithyroid drugs. These receptor sequences come from a woman under 40 with Graves disease.

This clonotype came up a few times. The chain employs TRBV20-1 and TRBJ2-5, with 9 bases fitting TRBD1. Germline CDR1 reads DFQATT; CDR2 reads SNEGSKA (reference sequence). The CDR3 length is 15 residues. The ends lost 3 bases at V and 4 bases at J; junction bases unmatched: 9. The CDR3 protein is CSARQAGTGSETQYF. In DNA form, the CDR3 reads TGCAGTGCTAGGCAGGCAGGGACAGGGTCAGAGACCCAGTACTTC.

The chain recombines TRBV6-1 with TRBJ1-6; TRBD1 matches at 8 bases. The V and J ends lost 4 bases and 11 bases, in that order; junction bases with no gene match: 4. CDR3 size: 13 residues. Germline-derived CDR1 and CDR2 are MNHNS and SASEGT. Here the CDR3 reads CASSVSGGPPLHF. The CDR3 bases are TGTGCCAGCAGTGTGTCAGGGGGCCCACCCCTCCACTTT.

This clonotype was counted a few times. The rearrangement links TRBV4-1 to TRBJ1-2; the D gene is possibly TRBD1 (5 bases). Deletions cut 1 base from V and 8 bases from J, with 11 bases between. The CDR3 spans 13 residues. Germline loops: CDR1 MGHRA, CDR2 YSYEKL. In DNA form, the CDR3 reads TGCGCCAGCAGCCAAGTAGGGACGGCCGGCTACACCTTC. As protein: CASSQVGTAGYTF.

Comments on this clonotype: A junction boundary mismatches the germline segment, possibly from a read error. The chain carries TRBV28 and TRBJ2-1, with 10 bases matching TRBD1. The CDR3 is 16 residues long. CDR1 is MDHEN and CDR2 is SYDVKM in the germline V gene. CDR3 loop: CANSPRQGAGYNEQFF. The CDR3 nucleotides read TGTGCCAACAGTCCAAGACAGGGGGCGGGATACAATGAGCAGTTCTTC. Full variable domain (rest looked up from reference TRBV28 and TRBJ2-1): DVKVTQSSRYLVKRTGEKVFLECVQDMDHENMFWYRQDPGLGLRLIYFSYDVKMKEKGDIPEGYSVSREKKERFSLILESASTNQTSMYLCANSPRQGAGYNEQFFGPGTRLTVL.

A word on this clonotype: A much more abundant neighbour one base away suggests this may be a read error. The genes are TRBV18 and TRBJ2-3; 7 bases line up with TRBD1. The CDR3 covers 15 residues. CDR1 KGHSH and CDR2 LQKENI come from the germline V gene. The CDR3 DNA follows: TGTGCCAGCTCCCGACGACAGGGAAGCACAGATTCGCAGTATTTT. Translated: CASSRRQGSTDSQYF.

In this sample, this clonotype turned up many times. This sequence joins TRBV28 and TRBJ1-5; a possible D gene is TRBD1 (6 bases). Per the germline V gene, CDR1 is MDHEN and CDR2 is SYDVKM. CDR3 length equals 12 residues. Trimming shortened V by 7 bases and J by 5 bases, and 9 bases separated the two germline ends. The CDR3 here is CASTQGYQPQHF. CDR3 DNA sequence: TGTGCCAGCACCCAGGGGTATCAGCCCCAGCATTTT.

As concerns this clonotype: This may be a read error: a much more frequent sequence differs by one nucleotide. The rearrangement uses TRBV6-6 and TRBJ1-5; D uncertain. Germline V gene lookup returns CDR1 MNHNY and CDR2 SVGAGI (reference sequence). The CDR3 is 18 amino acids. In nucleotides, the CDR3 is TGTGCCTGCAGTTACTCGACCACTGGCTTAGGGAGCAATCAGCCCCAGCATTTT. This gives the protein CACSYSTTGLGSNQPQHF.

This clonotype was found many times. The rearrangement links TRBV18 to TRBJ2-1, with 7 bases lining up with TRBD1. The end of the DNA is better explained by TRBJ2-5, so the J call may be wrong. This CDR3 comprises 13 residues. CDR1 is KGHSH and CDR2 is LQKENI in the germline V gene. CDR3 sequence reads: CASSPQQGETQYF. The CDR3 DNA reads TGTGCCAGCTCACCACAACAGGGGGAGACCCAGTACTTC.

This clonotype turned up a few times. This rearrangement joins TRBV10-1 to TRBJ2-5; D may be TRBD1 (6 bases). The germline V and J ends were trimmed by 2 bases and 10 bases, with 14 bases remaining between them. CDR3 size: 13 residues. Germline assignment: CDR1 WNHNN and CDR2 SYGVQD (reference sequence). The CDR3 loop is CASSEKPQGGQYF. Written as DNA, the CDR3 is TGCGCCAGCAGTGAGAAACCACAGGGCGGCCAGTACTTC.

There are many counts of this clonotype. The chain is built from TRBV27 and TRBJ1-5; tentatively, D is TRBD1 (6 bases). V dropped 9 bases and J dropped 6 bases, with 24 bases sitting between them. Per germline, CDR1 MNHEY and CDR2 SMNVEV (reference sequence). CDR3 length equals 16 residues. In nucleotides, the CDR3 is TGTGCCAGTTCCGAGGACACGCAGGGGTCGGCTCAGCCCCAGCATTTT. As protein: CASSEDTQGSAQPQHF.